This T cell receptor beta chain was profiled in a study of metastatic and nonmetastatic thyroid tumors. Study overall: Both malignant and benign thyroid patients supplied peripheral blood and tumor or nodule tissue samples, across which the repertoires of these patients were then compared.

Methods used by the authors: Clinicopathological groups differed in CDR3, with these differences serving to build a distant-metastasis classifier for papillary thyroid cancer. MiXCR reprocessed the PCR reads for TCRdb. The V and J calls reflect TCRdb's pipeline rather than the authors' work. Of around 30,000 clones in the sample, 20% to 25% were seen once. Not a single patient had been given any form of treatment at any point before undergoing thyroid surgery. This clone was detected only a few times. This CDR3 comprises 17 residues. V lost 4 bases to trimming and J lost 9 bases; unmatched junction nucleotides: 15. CDR1 is MNHNY, CDR2 SVGAGI, per germline (reference sequence).

The sample was tumor tissue. This sequence originates from a male donor with papillary thyroid cancer or a benign thyroid nodule (not recorded which). Some clones in this sample may be carry-over from other donors' samples. The rearrangement links TRBV6-6 to TRBJ2-1; 10 bases line up with TRBD2. CDR3: CASSFTGGVSGRSEQFF. The CDR3 DNA sequence: TGTGCCAGCAGTTTCACAGGGGGAGTTAGCGGGAGGAGTGAGCAGTTCTTC.